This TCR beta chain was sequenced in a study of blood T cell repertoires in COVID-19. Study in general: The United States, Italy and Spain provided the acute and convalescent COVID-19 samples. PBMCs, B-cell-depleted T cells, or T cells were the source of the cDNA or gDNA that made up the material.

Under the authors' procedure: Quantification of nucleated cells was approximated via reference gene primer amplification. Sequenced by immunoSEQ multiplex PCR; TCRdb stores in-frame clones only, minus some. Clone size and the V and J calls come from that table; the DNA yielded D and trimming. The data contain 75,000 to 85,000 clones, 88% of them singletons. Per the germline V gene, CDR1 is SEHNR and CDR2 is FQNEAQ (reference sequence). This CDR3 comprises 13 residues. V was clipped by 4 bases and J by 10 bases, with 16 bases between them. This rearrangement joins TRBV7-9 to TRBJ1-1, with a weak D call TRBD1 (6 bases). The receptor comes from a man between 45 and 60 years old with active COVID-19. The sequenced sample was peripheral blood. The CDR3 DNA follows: TGTGCCAGCAGCTCCAGTGGGGGGGCAGGAGCTTTCTTT. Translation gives CASSSSGGAGAFF.